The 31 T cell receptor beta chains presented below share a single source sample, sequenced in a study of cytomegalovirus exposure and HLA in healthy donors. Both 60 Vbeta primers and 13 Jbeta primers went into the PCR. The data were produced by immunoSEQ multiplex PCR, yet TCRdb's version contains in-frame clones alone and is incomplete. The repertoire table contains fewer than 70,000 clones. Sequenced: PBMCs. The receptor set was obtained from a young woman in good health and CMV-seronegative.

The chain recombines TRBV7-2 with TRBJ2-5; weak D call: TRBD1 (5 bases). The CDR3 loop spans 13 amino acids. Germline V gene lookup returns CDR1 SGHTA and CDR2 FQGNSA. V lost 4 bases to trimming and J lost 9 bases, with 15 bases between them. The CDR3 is CASSSGIVAPQYF. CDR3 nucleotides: TGTGCCAGCAGCTCAGGGATTGTGGCTCCCCAGTACTTC. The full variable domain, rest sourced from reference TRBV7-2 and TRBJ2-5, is GAGVSQSPSNKVTEKGKDVELRCDPISGHTALYWYRQSLGQGLEFLIYFQGNSAPDKSGLPSDRFSAERTGGSVSTLTIQRTQQEDSAVYLCASSSGIVAPQYFGPGTRLLVL.

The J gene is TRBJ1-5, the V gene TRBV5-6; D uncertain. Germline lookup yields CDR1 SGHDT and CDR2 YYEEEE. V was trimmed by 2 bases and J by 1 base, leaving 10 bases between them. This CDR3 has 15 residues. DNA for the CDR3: TGTGCCAGCAGCTTTTCGTACGCGAGCAATCAGCCCCAGCATTTT. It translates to CASSFSYASNQPQHF.

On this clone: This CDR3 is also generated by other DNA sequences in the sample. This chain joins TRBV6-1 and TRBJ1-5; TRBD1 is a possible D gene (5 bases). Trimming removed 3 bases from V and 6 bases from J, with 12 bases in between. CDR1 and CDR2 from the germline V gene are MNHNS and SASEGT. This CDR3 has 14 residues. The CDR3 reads CASSDTLGRQPQHF. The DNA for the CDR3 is TGTGCCAGCAGTGATACACTGGGGCGTCAGCCCCAGCATTTT.

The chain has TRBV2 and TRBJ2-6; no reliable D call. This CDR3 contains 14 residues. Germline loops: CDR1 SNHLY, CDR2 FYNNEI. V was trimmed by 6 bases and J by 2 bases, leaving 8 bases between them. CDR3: CASSPEAGANVLTF. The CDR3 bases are TGTGCCAGCAGCCCAGAGGCTGGGGCCAACGTCCTGACTTTC.

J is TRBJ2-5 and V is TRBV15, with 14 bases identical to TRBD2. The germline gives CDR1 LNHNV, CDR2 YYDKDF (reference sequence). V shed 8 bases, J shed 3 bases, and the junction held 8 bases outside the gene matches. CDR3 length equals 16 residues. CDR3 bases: TGTGCCACCTCACAGGGGGGACTAGCGGGAGAAGAGACCCAGTACTTC. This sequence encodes CATSQGGLAGEETQYF. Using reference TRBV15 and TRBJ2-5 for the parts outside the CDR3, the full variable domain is DAMVIQNPRYQVTQFGKPVTLSCSQTLNHNVMYWYQQKSSQAPKLLFHYYDKDFNNEADTPDNFQSRRPNTSFCFLDIRSPGLGDTAMYLCATSQGGLAGEETQYFGPGTRLLVL.

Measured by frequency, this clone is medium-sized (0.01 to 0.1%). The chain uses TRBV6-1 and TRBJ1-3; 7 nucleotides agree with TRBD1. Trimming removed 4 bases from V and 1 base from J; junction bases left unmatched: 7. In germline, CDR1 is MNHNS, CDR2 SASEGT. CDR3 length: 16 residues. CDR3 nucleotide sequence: TGTGCCAGCAGTGCTGAAGGGGGCTCTTCTGGAAACACCATATATTTT. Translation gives CASSAEGGSSGNTIYF.

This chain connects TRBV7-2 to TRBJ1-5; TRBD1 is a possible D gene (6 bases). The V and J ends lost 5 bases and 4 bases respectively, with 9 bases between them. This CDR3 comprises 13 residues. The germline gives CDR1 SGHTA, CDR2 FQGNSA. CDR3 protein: CASSLDRNQPQHF. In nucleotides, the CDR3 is TGTGCCAGCAGCCTCGACAGGAATCAGCCCCAGCATTTT.

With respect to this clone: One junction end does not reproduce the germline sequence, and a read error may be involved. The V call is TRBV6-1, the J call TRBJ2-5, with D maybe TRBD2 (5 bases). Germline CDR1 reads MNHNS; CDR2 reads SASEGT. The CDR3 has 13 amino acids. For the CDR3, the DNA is TGTGCCAGCAGGTGGGGAGCGCAAGAGAACCAGTACTTC. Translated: CASRWGAQENQYF.

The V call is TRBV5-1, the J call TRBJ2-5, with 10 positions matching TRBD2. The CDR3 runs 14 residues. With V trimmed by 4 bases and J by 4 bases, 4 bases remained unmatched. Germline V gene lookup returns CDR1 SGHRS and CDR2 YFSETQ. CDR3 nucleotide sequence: TGCGCCAGCAGCCTAGCGGGGGATCTAGAGACCCAGTACTTC. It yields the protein CASSLAGDLETQYF.

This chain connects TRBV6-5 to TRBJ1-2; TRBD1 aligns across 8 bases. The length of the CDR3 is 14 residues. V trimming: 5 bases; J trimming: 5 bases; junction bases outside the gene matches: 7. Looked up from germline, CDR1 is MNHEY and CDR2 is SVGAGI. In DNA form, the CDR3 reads TGTGCCAGCAGTCGGACAGGGCTCGGGTATGGCTACACCTTC. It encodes CASSRTGLGYGYTF.

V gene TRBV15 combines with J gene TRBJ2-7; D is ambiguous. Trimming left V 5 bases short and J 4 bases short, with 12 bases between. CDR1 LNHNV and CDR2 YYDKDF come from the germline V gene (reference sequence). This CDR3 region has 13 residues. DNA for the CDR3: TGTGCCACCAGCCTTAACAGCTTTTACGAGCAGTACTTC. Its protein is CATSLNSFYEQYF.

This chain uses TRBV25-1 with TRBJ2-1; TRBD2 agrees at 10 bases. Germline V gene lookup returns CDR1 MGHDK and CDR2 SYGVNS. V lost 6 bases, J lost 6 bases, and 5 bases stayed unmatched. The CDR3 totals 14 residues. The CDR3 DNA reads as TGTGCCAGCAGCTCCGGGACTAGCGTCAATGAGCAGTTCTTC. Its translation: CASSSGTSVNEQFF.

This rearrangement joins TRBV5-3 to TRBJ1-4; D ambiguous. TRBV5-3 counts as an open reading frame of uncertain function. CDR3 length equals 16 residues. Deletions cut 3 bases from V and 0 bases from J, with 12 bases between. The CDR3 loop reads CARSCLYMATNEKLFF. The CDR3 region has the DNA TGTGCCAGAAGCTGCCTGTACATGGCAACTAATGAAAAACTGTTTTTT.

Written as DNA, the CDR3 is TGTGCCAGCAGCTTGGGCCGGGACAGCTCCTACGAGCAGTACTTC. Protein sequence: CASSLGRDSSYEQYF. The rearrangement joins TRBV5-4 to TRBJ2-7; 7 nucleotides line up with TRBD1. J lost 0 bases, V lost 0 bases, and 3 bases had no gene match. Germline V gene lookup returns CDR1 SGHNT and CDR2 YYREEE (reference sequence). The CDR3 is made up of 15 amino acids. Looking up the rest from reference TRBV5-4 and TRBJ2-7 gives the full variable domain: ETGVTQSPTHLIKTRGQQVTLRCSSQSGHNTVSWYQQALGQGPQFIFQYYREEENGRGNFPPRFSGLQFPNYSSELNVNALELDDSALYLCASSLGRDSSYEQYFGPGTRLTVT.

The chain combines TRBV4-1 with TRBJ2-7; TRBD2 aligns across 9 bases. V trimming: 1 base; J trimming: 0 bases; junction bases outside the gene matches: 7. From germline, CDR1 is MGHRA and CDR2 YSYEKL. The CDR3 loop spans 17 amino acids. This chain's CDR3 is CASSQAYRTSVSYEQYF. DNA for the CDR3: TGCGCCAGCAGCCAAGCTTATCGGACTAGCGTCTCCTACGAGCAGTACTTC.

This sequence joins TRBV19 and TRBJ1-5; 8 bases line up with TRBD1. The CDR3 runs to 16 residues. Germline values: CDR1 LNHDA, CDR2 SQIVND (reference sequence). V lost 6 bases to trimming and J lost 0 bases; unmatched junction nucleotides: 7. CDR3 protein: CASRLGQAYSNQPQHF. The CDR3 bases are TGTGCCAGTAGGTTGGGACAGGCCTATAGCAATCAGCCCCAGCATTTT.

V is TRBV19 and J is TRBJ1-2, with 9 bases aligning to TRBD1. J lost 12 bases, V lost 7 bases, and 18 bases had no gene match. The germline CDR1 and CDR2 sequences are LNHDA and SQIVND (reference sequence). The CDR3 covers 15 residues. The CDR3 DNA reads TGTGCCAGTATTTCTACGGGACAGGGAATCCCGGGCCACACCTTC. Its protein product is CASISTGQGIPGHTF.

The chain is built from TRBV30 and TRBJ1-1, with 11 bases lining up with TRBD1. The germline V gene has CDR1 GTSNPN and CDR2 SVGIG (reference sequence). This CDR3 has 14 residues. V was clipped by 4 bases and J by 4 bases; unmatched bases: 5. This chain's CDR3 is CAWTRDRGVTEAFF. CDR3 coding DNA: TGTGCCTGGACCCGGGACAGGGGGGTCACTGAAGCTTTCTTT.

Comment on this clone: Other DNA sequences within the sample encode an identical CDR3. The CDR3 region is CASSISPGGSPLHF. In DNA form, the CDR3 reads TGTGCCAGCAGTATCTCGCCAGGGGGTTCACCCCTCCACTTT. V gene TRBV6-4 combines with J gene TRBJ1-6, with 7 bases matching TRBD1. J was trimmed by 9 bases and V by 5 bases; bases with no gene match: 7. The CDR3 totals 14 residues. Germline values: CDR1 MRHNA, CDR2 SNTAGT.

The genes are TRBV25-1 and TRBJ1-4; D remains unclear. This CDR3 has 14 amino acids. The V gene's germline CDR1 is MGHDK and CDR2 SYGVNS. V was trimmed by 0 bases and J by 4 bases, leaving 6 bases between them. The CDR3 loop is CASSEYSSNEKLFF. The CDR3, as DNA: TGTGCCAGCAGTGAATATTCCAGTAATGAAAAACTGTTTTTT.

CDR3 residues: CASSNLGVASYEQYF. The CDR3 DNA reads as TGTGCCAGCAGTAACCTCGGGGTTGCCTCCTACGAGCAGTACTTC. The chain combines TRBV6-1 with TRBJ2-7; tentatively, D is TRBD2 (5 bases). In germline, CDR1 is MNHNS, CDR2 SASEGT. The CDR3 is 15 residues long. Trimming removed 5 bases at V and 0 bases at J, with 14 bases between.

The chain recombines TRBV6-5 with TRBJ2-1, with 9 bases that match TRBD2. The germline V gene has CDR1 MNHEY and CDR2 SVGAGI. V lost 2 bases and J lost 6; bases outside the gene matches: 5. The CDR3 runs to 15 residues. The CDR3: CASSYEGLATNEQFF. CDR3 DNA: TGTGCCAGCAGTTACGAGGGACTAGCCACCAATGAGCAGTTCTTC.

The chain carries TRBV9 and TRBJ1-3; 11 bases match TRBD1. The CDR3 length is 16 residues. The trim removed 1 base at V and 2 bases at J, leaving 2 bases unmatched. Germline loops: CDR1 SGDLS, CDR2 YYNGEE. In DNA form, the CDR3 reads TGTGCCAGCAGCGTATGGGACAGGGGGGCTGGAAACACCATATATTTT. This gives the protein CASSVWDRGAGNTIYF.

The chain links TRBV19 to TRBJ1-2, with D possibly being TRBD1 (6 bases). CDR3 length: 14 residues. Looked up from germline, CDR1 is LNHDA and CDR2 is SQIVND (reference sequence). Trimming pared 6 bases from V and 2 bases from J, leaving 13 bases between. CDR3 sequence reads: CASRNNQGNYGYTF. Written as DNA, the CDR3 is TGTGCCAGTAGAAATAACCAGGGGAACTATGGCTACACCTTC.

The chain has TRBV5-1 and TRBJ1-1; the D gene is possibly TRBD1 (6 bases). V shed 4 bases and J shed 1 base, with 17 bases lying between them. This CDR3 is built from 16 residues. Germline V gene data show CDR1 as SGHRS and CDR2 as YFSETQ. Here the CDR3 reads CASSADGGRRNTEAFF. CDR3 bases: TGCGCCAGCAGCGCGGACGGGGGGCGAAGGAACACTGAAGCTTTCTTT. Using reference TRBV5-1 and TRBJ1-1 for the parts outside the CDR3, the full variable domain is KAGVTQTPRYLIKTRGQQVTLSCSPISGHRSVSWYQQTPGQGLQFLFEYFSETQRNKGNFPGRFSGRQFSNSRSEMNVSTLELGDSALYLCASSADGGRRNTEAFFGQGTRLTVV.

The CDR3, as DNA: TGCGCCAGCAGCCTAATAGCGGGAGGGCGGGAGACCCAGTACTTC. Protein product: CASSLIAGGRETQYF. V gene TRBV4-1 combines with J gene TRBJ2-5, with 11 positions matching TRBD2. Germline assignment: CDR1 MGHRA and CDR2 YSYEKL. The trim removed 4 bases at V and 5 bases at J, leaving 6 bases unmatched. This CDR3 spans 15 amino acids.

The CDR3 DNA sequence: TGCGCCAGCAGCCCCGGACAGGTGACTTACAATGAGCAGTTCTTC. Amino acid sequence: CASSPGQVTYNEQFF. The chain has TRBV5-1 and TRBJ2-1, with 7 bases fitting TRBD1. CDR3 length: 15 amino acids. V was clipped by 4 bases and J by 4 bases; unmatched bases: 8. Germline V gene lookup returns CDR1 SGHRS and CDR2 YFSETQ.

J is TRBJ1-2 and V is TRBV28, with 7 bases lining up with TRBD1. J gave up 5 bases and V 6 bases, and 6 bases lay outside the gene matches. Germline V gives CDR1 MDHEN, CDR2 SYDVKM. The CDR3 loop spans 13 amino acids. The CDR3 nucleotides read TGTGCCAGCAGCTTAGGGGGCTCTTATGGCTACACCTTC. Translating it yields CASSLGGSYGYTF.

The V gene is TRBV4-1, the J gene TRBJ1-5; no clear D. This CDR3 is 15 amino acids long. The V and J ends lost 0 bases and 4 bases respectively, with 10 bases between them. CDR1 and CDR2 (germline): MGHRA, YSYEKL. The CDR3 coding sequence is TGCGCCAGCAGCCAAGAGGTGGCGGGGAATCAGCCCCAGCATTTT. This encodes CASSQEVAGNQPQHF.

The CDR3 region has the DNA TGTGCCTGGAGGCGAGTAGTCTACGAGCAGTACTTC. Protein sequence: CAWRRVVYEQYF. J is TRBJ2-7 and V is TRBV30; D gene ambiguous. The CDR3 totals 12 residues. Looked up from germline, CDR1 is GTSNPN and CDR2 is SVGIG (reference sequence). V shed 3 bases and J shed 3 bases, with 9 bases lying between them.

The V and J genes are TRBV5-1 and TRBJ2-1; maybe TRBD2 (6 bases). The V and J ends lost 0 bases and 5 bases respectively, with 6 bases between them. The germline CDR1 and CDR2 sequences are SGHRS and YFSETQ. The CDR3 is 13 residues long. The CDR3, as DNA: TGCGCCAGCAGCTTGGTAGCGGACAATGAGCAGTTCTTC. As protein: CASSLVADNEQFF.